This paragraph covers one T cell receptor beta chain sequence. This clone's antigen is unknown. Base qualities were left out, and no much larger clone turns up one base away. The CDR3 regions of human TCRbeta chains were subjected to immunosequencing. Per the source publication's procedure: Repertoire TCRs were matched against a reference library of SARS-CoV-2-specific TCRs generated with the MIRA antigen-specificity platform. Breadth was defined as the fraction of unique TCRs that were SARS-CoV-2-associated, and depth was defined as the fraction of total T cells that were SARS-CoV-2-associated. Using the MIRA data, each spike-specific TCR was mapped to the spike region that the TCR reacts to and placed in a CD4 or CD8 class. Log10-transformed breadth and depth values were compared by one-way ANOVA with Sidak's multiple comparisons tests. Entries here come from immuneACCESS through TCRdb and include only in-frame sequences with V and J called. Some clones fail to appear in such tables; in the studies checked, an unresolved V gene covers under half of the shortfall, and the cause of the remainder is unknown. The V and J calls and clone size are taken from that table; D and trimming were inferred from the DNA. The sample has some 110,000 clones on record, 82% of them singletons. Clones ranked in the top ten supply 4% to 6% of the sample.

In the paper's terms, the time point label means: baseline before first vaccination. Vaccinee samples came from UK trials COV001 and COV002, including a single-blind randomized controlled phase 2/3 trial of AZD1222 (ChAdOx1 nCoV-19) in healthy adults. For TCRbeta chain sequencing, PBMC samples were collected from trial participants at day 0 and at day 28 after the second dose. The data derive from a study of T cell responses to AZD1222 COVID-19 vaccine (dated by TCRdb to the early 2020s). Describing the broader study: AZD1222 recipients with second doses at about 4 weeks or about 12 weeks were pooled, because spike-specific TCR depth and breadth did not differ between schedules. TCR sequencing covered more than 230 trial participants: 207 given two doses of AZD1222 and about 26 given two doses of MenACWY control vaccine. Enrollment into the trials was organized by age into subgroups of 18-55, 56-69 and 70-plus years, and those subgroups contained roughly 150, 30 and 60 TCR-sequenced participants, respectively.

Overall study results and their limits: Because no day 14 peak-response samples were available, repertoires were characterized only after the peak T cell response. Vaccine-associated CD4 TCRs spanned the whole spike protein, with dominant responses in regions 160-218 and 743-854. Epitopes outside the regions mutated in the B.1.351 and B.1.1.7 variants were reportedly recognized by nearly half of the unique spike-specific TCRs. Most participants were white British and females outnumbered males, and the authors suggested that clonal diversity may have been underestimated. Conclusions about previously exposed vaccinees were limited because only a handful of AZD1222 recipients were SARS-CoV-2 seropositive at baseline. After two AZD1222 doses, both the breadth and the depth of spike-specific TCRs were significantly higher than at day 0 and than in MenACWY recipients. In the small 56-69-year group, the increase in depth fell short of significance, most likely because of low power.

The starting material was peripheral blood, obtained on day 0 of AZD1222 vaccination. The sequence was obtained from an adult in good health.

The CDR3 has the sequence CASSKASGRIGNTIYF. The nucleotide sequence reads TGTGCCAGCAGCAAAGCGAGCGGACGGATTGGAAACACCATATATTTT. The chain is assembled from TRBV21-1 and TRBJ1-3. TRBV21-1 is a recognized pseudogene. From its cysteine to its phenylalanine, the CDR3 spans 16 amino acids. Left in the record is the CDR3 DNA by itself, 48 bases read in frame from the first base.